The T cell receptor beta chain described here comes from a study of lymphopenia after photon versus proton radiotherapy. Whole-study results and caveats: Authors raise, but do not show, better survival with proton therapy. Post-nadir TCR diversity decline inversely tracked overall survival among those who died. Proton therapy kept repertoires fairly stable, unlike photons, which gained effector/memory cells. Post-nadir diversity loss with photons came from oligoclonal expansion, particularly CD8+ Temra cells.

The ends lost 6 bases at V and 4 bases at J; junction bases unmatched: 11. In germline, CDR1 is SGHVS, CDR2 FQNEAQ. The CDR3 has 16 amino acids. The table came from immunoSEQ multiplex PCR; TCRdb's copy has only in-frame clones and leaves some out. The sample includes about 70,000 clones, roughly 90% of them seen just once. With regard to this clone: Its antigen is currently unknown.

The sequences come from peripheral blood, collected from a patient treated with photon-based radiotherapy. This sequence joins TRBV7-8 and TRBJ2-1; 8 bases align to TRBD2. The clonotype originates from a woman in her thirties or forties with cholangiocarcinoma. The CDR3 nucleotides read TGTGCCAGCAGACCTCCGGGACTAGACGCTTACAATGAGCAGTTCTTC. Protein sequence: CASRPPGLDAYNEQFF.